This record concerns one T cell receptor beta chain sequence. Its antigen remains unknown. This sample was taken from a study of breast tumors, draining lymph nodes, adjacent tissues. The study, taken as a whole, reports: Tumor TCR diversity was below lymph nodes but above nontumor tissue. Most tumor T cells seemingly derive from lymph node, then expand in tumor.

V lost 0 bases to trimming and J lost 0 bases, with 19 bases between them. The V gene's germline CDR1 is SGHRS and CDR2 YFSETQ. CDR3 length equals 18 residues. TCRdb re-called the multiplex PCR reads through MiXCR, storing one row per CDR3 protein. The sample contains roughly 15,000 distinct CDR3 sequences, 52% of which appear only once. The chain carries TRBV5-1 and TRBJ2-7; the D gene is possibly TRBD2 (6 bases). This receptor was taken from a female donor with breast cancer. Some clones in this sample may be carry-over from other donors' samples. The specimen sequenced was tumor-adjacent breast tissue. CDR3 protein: CASSLGPWARGLSYEQYF. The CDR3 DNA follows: TGCGCCAGCAGCTTGGGCCCCTGGGCCCGGGGACTCTCCTACGAGCAGTACTTC.